The present T cell receptor beta chain was sequenced within a study of metastatic and nonmetastatic thyroid tumors. As for the study in general: Across blood and tumor or nodule tissue, repertoires from malignant and benign thyroid patients were compared with one another.

Prior to thyroid surgery, none of the patients had received any treatment. This clone was recorded many times. Its target is unknown. A much larger clone is a single base away; this may be a read error. In the study's own analysis: Between-group CDR3 differences, defined by clinicopathological status, yielded a distant-metastasis classifier for papillary thyroid cancer. Using MiXCR, TCRdb reanalyzed the PCR reads. The V and J calls and clone size are TCRdb's, not the authors'. In the table there are over 15,000 clones, about 31% of which are singletons. From germline, CDR1 is SNHLY and CDR2 FYNNEI. The ends were cut back, 6 bases at V and 8 bases at J, with 8 bases in the middle. The length of the CDR3 is 11 residues. Study-wide results and caveats: Reportedly, malignant thyroid tumors had significantly higher TCR beta diversity than benign nodules, in blood and tumor.

The sequencing input was tumor tissue. This TCR came from a female donor with papillary thyroid cancer or a benign thyroid nodule (not recorded which). Some clones in this sample may be carry-over from other donors' samples. The V gene is TRBV2, the J gene TRBJ2-4; D gene ambiguous. CDR3 bases: TGTGCCAGCAGCCACTCAGACATTCAGTACTTC. Protein product: CASSHSDIQYF.